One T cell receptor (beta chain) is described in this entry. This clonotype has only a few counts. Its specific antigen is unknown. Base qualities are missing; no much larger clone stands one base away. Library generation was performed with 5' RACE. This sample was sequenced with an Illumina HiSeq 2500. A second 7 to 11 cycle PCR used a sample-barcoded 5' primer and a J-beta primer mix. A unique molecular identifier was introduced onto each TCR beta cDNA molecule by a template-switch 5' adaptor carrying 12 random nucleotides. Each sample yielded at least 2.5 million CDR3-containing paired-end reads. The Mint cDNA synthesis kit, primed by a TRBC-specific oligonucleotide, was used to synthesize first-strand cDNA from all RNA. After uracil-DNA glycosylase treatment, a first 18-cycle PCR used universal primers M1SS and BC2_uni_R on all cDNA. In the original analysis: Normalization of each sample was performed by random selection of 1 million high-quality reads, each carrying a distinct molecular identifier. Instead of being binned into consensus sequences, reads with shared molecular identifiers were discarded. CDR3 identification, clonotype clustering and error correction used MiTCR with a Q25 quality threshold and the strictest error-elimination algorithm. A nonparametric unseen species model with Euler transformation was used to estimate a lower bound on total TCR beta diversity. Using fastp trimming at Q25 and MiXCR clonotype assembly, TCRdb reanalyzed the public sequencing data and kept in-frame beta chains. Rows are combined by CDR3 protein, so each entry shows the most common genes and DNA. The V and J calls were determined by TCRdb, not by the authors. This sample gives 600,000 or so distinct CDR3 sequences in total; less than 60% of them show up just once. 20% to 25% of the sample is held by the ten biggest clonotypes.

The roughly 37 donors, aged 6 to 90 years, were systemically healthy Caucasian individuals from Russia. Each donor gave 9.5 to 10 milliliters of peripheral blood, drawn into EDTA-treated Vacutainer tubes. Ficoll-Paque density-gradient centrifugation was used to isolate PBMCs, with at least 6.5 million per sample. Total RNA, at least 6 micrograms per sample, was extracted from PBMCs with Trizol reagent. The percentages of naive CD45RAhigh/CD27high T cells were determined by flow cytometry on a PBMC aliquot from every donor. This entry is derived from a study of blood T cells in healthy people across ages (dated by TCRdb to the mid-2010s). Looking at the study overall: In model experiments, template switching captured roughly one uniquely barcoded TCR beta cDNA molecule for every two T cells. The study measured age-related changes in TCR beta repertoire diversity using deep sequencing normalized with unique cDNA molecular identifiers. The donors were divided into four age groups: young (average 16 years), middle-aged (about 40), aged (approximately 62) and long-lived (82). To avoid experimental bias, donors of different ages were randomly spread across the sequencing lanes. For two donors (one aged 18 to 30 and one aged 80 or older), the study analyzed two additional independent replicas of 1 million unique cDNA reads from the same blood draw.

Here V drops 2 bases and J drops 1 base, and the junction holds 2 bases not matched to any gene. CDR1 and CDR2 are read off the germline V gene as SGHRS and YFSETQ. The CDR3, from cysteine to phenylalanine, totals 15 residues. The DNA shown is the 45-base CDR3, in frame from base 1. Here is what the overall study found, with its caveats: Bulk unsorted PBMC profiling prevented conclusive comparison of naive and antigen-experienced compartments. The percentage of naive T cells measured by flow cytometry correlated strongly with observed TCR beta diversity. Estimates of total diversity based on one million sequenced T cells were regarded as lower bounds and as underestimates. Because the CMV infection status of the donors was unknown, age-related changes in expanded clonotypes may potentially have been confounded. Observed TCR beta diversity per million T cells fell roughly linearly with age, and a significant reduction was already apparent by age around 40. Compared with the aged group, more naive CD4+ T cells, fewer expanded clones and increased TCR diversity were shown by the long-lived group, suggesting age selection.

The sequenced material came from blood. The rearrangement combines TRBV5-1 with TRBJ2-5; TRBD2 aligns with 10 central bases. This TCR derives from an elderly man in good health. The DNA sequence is TGCGCCAGCAGCTTCCTAGCGGGGGCCCAAGAGACCCAGTACTTC. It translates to CASSFLAGAQETQYF.